Each of the 3 T cell receptor beta chains below was sequenced from the same sample in a study of blood T cell repertoires in COVID-19. Sequencing was performed with immunoSEQ multiplex PCR; in TCRdb, only in-frame clones are kept and a portion is missing. The sample carries around 300,000 clones, 83% recorded once. The source material was peripheral blood. The receptors shown here come from a man aged 25-45 years with active or convalescent COVID-19.

This clone has a single count. The rearrangement joins TRBV24-1 to TRBJ2-7; 9 bases match TRBD1. The CDR3 extends over 16 amino acids. CDR1 and CDR2 from the germline V gene are KGHDR and SFDVKD. V gave up 3 bases and J gave up 4 bases; unmatched junction bases: 9. The DNA for the CDR3 is TGTGCCACCAGTGATCCGGGACAGGGAGCAGGGTACGAGCAGTACTTC. Amino acids: CATSDPGQGAGYEQYF.

As regards this clone: Distinct nucleotide sequences in the sample also encode this CDR3. This chain joins TRBV5-1 and TRBJ2-7; TRBD2 aligns across 8 bases. J lost 0 bases, V lost 0 bases, and 5 bases had no gene match. The germline V gene has CDR1 SGHRS and CDR2 YFSETQ. This CDR3 comprises 16 residues. The CDR3 region is CASSLGGGPSSYEQYF. The CDR3 bases are TGCGCCAGCAGCTTGGGCGGGGGGCCGAGCTCCTACGAGCAGTACTTC.

This chain joins TRBV18 and TRBJ1-2, with D perhaps matching TRBD1 (6 bases). This CDR3 region has 16 residues. The ends were cut back, 3 bases at V and 4 bases at J, with 18 bases in the middle. The germline V gene encodes CDR1 KGHSH and CDR2 LQKENI. CDR3 coding DNA: TGTGCCAGCTCACCGCGGGGGCAGCGCACCCTCTATGGCTACACCTTC. This gives the protein CASSPRGQRTLYGYTF.